A single T cell receptor beta chain is shown here with its context. Its antigen is still unknown. The CDR3 extends over 15 amino acids. Germline V gene lookup returns CDR1 KGHSH and CDR2 LQKENI. Trimming removed 2 bases from V and 3 bases from J, with 10 bases in between. This entry comes from a study of chemoradiotherapy in HPV16-positive cancers. Study context: Functional T-cell assays on two HPV16-positive patients' cells defined candidate HPV-specific clones and common TCR motifs.

Assay used: immunoSEQ multiplex PCR; TCRdb lists only in-frame clones, some missing. The sample records around 3,200 clones, around 94% being singletons. Study observations and caveats: Candidate HPV-specific clones and E7-related TCR motifs grew in tumor during treatment. Only a couple of HPV16-positive patients supplied the functional HPV-specificity definition.

The V and J genes are TRBV18 and TRBJ1-4; D unresolved. This TCR was sampled from a human donor with HPV-associated anogenital cancer. This specimen was taken from a patient who underwent chemoradiotherapy. As DNA, the CDR3 is TGTGCCAGCTCACCAAGTTTGGGCTCTAATGAAAAACTGTTTTTT. The encoded protein is CASSPSLGSNEKLFF.